This note documents a single T cell receptor (beta chain) sequence. This entry belongs to a study of blood T cell repertoires in COVID-19. Source study methods: Counts of nucleated cells, estimated from reference gene primer amplification, were obtained. Profiling relied on immunoSEQ multiplex PCR, and the TCRdb table lists in-frame clones only, not all of them. Clone size and the V and J calls come from that table; the DNA yielded D and trimming. The data show roughly 130,000 clones, more than 75% seen once. Between the trimmed V and J ends, which lost 2 bases and 5 bases, there was a span of 13 bases. The CDR3 extends over 14 amino acids. Germline V lookup: CDR1 WNHNN, CDR2 SYGVQD (reference sequence).

This receptor was obtained from an elderly man with acute or convalescent COVID-19. The sample comprised peripheral blood. The rearrangement joins TRBV10-1 to TRBJ2-7; possibly TRBD1 for D (6 bases). The DNA of the CDR3 is TGCGCCAGCAGTGAGCCATACTGGGGGCACGAGCAGTACTTC. Its protein is CASSEPYWGHEQYF.